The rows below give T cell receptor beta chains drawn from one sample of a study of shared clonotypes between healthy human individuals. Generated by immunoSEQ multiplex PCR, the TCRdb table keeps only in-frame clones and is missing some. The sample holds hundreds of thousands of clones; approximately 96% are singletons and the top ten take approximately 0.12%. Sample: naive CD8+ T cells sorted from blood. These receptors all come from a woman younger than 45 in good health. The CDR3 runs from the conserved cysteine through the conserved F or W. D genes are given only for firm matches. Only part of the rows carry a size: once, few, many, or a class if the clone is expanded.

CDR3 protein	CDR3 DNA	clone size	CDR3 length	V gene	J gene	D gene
CASVGFEYQPQHF	TGTGCCAGTGTGGGATTTGAGTATCAGCCCCAGCATTTT	NA	13	TRBV28	TRBJ1-5	NA
CASSSEGFYGYTF	TGTGCCAGCAGCTCGGAGGGGTTCTATGGCTACACCTTC	NA	13	TRBV5-6	TRBJ1-2	NA
CAWGRWTTNEKLFF	TGTGCCTGGGGGCGGTGGACAACTAATGAAAAACTGTTTTTT	NA	14	TRBV30	TRBJ1-4	NA
CASSRTGRDYGYTF	TGTGCCAGCAGTAGGACAGGGAGGGACTATGGCTACACCTTC	NA	14	TRBV27	TRBJ1-2	TRBD1
CASSLLLAGGPYTQYF	TGTGCCAGCAGTTTATTATTGGCGGGAGGGCCGTATACGCAGTATTTT	NA	16	TRBV27	TRBJ2-3	TRBD2
CASSKEGAHPNTEAFF	TGTGCCAGCAGTAAAGAAGGGGCTCATCCGAACACTGAAGCTTTCTTT	NA	16	TRBV21-1	TRBJ1-1	NA
CASSEALRDLGGACYF	TGTGCCAGCAGTGAAGCGCTGAGGGACCTGGGGGGTGCCTGTTACTTC	NA	16	TRBV6-1	TRBJ2-5	NA
CASSGDRLYGYTF	TGTGCCAGCAGTGGGGACAGGCTCTATGGCTACACCTTC	NA	13	TRBV27	TRBJ1-2	TRBD1
CASRAGTGEREGLYEQYF	TGTGCCAGCAGGGCCGGGACAGGGGAGCGGGAGGGCCTCTACGAGCAGTACTTC	NA	18	TRBV11-2	TRBJ2-7	NA
CASSFTASGANEQYF	TGCGCCAGCAGCTTCACCGCGTCGGGGGCGAACGAGCAGTACTTC	once	15	TRBV5-1	TRBJ2-7	NA
CASSLDRASYEQYF	TGTGCCAGCAGCTTAGACAGGGCCTCCTACGAGCAGTACTTC	NA	14	TRBV7-8	TRBJ2-7	NA
CSADIEETQYF	TGCAGTGCTGACATCGAAGAGACCCAGTACTTC	NA	11	TRBV20-1	TRBJ2-5	NA
CASSLIEGSYGYTF	TGTGCCAGCAGCTTAATAGAGGGGAGCTATGGCTACACCTTC	NA	14	TRBV7-9	TRBJ1-2	NA
CASSLGLASYNEQFF	TGTGCCAGCAGTTTAGGTCTAGCCTCCTACAATGAGCAGTTCTTC	NA	15	TRBV27	TRBJ2-1	NA
CASSGGQGLKDTEAFF	TGTGCCAGCAGCGGGGGACAGGGGCTCAAGGACACTGAAGCTTTCTTT	few	16	TRBV9	TRBJ1-1	TRBD1
CASSQEPLYEQYF	TGTGCCAGCAGCCAAGAACCACTCTACGAGCAGTACTTC	NA	13	TRBV14	TRBJ2-7	NA
CASSLGGRDTDTQYF	TGTGCCAGCAGCTTAGGAGGTAGAGACACAGATACGCAGTATTTT	NA	15	TRBV7-9	TRBJ2-3	NA
CASSFRSLTQSRANVLTF	TGTGCCAGCAGCTTCAGGTCGCTTACACAATCCCGGGCCAACGTCCTGACTTTC	NA	18	TRBV5-6	TRBJ2-6	NA
CASSQSGGFSDTQYF	TGCGCCAGCAGCCAAAGTGGTGGATTTTCAGATACGCAGTATTTT	NA	15	TRBV4-1	TRBJ2-3	NA
CASSYGTSGREKYNEQFF	TGCGCCAGCAGCTACGGGACTAGCGGGAGGGAGAAATACAATGAGCAGTTCTTC	NA	18	TRBV5-1	TRBJ2-1	TRBD2
CASSSLAGGTSSYNEQFF	TGTGCCAGCAGCTCCTTAGCGGGAGGGACGAGCTCCTACAATGAGCAGTTCTTC	NA	18	TRBV11-2	TRBJ2-1	TRBD2
CASSPNGGRQPQHF	TGTGCCAGCAGCCCCAATGGAGGGCGACAGCCCCAGCATTTT	once	14	TRBV7-2	TRBJ1-5	NA
CASSSGALASYNEQFF	TGTGCCAGCAGTTCAGGTGCCCTTGCATCCTACAATGAGCAGTTCTTC	NA	16	TRBV6-5	TRBJ2-1	NA